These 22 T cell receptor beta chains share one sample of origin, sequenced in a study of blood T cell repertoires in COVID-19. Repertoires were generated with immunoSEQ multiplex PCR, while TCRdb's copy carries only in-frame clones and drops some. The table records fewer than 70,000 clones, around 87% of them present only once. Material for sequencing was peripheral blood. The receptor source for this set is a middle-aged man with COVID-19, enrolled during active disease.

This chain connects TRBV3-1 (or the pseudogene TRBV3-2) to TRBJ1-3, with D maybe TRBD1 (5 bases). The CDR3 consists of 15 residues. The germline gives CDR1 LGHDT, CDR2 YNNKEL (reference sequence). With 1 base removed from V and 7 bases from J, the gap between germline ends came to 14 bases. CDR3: CASSQGSGPKNTIYF. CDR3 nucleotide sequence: TGTGCCAGCAGCCAAGGCTCAGGGCCTAAGAACACCATATATTTT.

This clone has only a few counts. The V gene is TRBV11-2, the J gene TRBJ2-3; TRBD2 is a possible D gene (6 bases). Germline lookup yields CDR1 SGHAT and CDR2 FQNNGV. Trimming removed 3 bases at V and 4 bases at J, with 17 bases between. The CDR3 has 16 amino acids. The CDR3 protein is CASSFISGAVPDTQYF. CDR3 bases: TGTGCCAGCAGCTTTATCTCGGGAGCCGTGCCAGATACGCAGTATTTT. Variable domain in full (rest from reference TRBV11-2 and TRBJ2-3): EAGVAQSPRYKIIEKRQSVAFWCNPISGHATLYWYQQILGQGPKLLIQFQNNGVVDDSQLPKDRFSAERLKGVDSTLKIQPAKLEDSAVYLCASSFISGAVPDTQYFGPGTRLTVL.

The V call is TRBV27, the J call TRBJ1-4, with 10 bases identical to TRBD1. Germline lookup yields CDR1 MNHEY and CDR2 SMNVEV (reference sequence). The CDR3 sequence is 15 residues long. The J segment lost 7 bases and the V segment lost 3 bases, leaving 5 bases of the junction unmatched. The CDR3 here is CASSFQGTGVEKLFF. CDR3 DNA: TGTGCCAGCAGTTTTCAGGGGACAGGGGTTGAAAAACTGTTTTTT.

In DNA, the CDR3 is TGTGCCAGCAGTTACTCGAGGAGGCACGCTCGGCTGTTTTTT. Protein: CASSYSRRHARLFF. The chain carries TRBV6-5 and TRBJ1-4; no definite D call. The CDR3 runs 14 residues. With 0 bases removed from V and 14 bases from J, the gap between germline ends came to 16 bases. Germline lookup yields CDR1 MNHEY and CDR2 SVGAGI.

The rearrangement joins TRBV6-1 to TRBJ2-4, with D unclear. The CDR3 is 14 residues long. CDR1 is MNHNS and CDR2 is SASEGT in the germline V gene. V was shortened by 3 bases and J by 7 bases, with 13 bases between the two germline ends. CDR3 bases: TGTGCCAGCAGTGAGTCTGAGGTTTTGAACATTCAGTACTTC. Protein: CASSESEVLNIQYF.

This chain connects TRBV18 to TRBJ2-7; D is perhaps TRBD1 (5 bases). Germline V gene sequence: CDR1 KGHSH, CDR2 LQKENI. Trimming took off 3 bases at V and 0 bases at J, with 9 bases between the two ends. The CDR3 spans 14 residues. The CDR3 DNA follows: TGTGCCAGCTCACCGGGGCCTAGCTCCTACGAGCAGTACTTC. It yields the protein CASSPGPSSYEQYF.

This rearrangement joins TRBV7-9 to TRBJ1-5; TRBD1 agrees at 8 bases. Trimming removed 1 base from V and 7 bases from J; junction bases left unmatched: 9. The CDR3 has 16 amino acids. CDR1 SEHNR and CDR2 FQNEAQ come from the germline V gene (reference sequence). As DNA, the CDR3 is TGTGCCAGCAGCTTAGAGGGGACAGGCCTTGACCAGCCCCAGCATTTT. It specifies CASSLEGTGLDQPQHF.

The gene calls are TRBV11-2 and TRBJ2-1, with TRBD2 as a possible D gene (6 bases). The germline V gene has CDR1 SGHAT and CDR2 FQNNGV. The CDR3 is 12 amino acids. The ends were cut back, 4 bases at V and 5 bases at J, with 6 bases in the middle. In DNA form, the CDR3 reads TGTGCCAGCAGCTCGGGAGACAATGAGCAGTTCTTC. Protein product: CASSSGDNEQFF.

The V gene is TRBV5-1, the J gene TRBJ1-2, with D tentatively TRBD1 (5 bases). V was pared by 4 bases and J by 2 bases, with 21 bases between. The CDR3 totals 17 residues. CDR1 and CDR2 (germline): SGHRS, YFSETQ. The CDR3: CASSRGRRTNFNYGYTF. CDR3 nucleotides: TGCGCCAGCAGCAGGGGCCGACGGACTAATTTCAACTATGGCTACACCTTC.

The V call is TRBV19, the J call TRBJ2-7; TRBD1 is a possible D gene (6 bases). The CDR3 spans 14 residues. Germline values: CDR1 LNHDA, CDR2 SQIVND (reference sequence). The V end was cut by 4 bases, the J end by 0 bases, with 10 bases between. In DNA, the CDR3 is TGTGCCAGTAGTACCAGGGGTCCCTCCTACGAGCAGTACTTC. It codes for CASSTRGPSYEQYF.

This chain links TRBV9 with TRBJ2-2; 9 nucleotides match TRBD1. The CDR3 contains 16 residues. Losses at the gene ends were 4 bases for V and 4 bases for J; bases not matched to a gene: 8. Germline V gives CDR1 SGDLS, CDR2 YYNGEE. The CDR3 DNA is TGTGCCAGCAGCCTTACCGGGACAGGGACCACCGGGGAGCTGTTTTTT. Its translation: CASSLTGTGTTGELFF.

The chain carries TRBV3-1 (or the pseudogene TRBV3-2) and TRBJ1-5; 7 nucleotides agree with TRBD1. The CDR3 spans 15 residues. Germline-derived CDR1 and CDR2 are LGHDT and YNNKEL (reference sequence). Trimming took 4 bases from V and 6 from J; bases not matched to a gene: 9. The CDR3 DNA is TGTGCCAGCAGCCCCACGACAGGGAGCGGTCAGCCCCAGCATTTT. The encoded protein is CASSPTTGSGQPQHF.

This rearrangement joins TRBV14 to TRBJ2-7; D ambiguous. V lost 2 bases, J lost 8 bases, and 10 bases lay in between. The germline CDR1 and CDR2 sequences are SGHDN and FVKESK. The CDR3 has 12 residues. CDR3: CASSQYTVKQYF. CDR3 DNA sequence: TGTGCCAGCAGCCAATACACAGTGAAGCAGTACTTC.

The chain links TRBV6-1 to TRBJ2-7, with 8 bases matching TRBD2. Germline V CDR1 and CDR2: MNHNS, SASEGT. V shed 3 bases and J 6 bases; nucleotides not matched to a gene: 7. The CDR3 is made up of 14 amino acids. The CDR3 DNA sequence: TGTGCCAGCAGTGAGCATAGCGGGGCCAGCGAGCAGTACTTC. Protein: CASSEHSGASEQYF.

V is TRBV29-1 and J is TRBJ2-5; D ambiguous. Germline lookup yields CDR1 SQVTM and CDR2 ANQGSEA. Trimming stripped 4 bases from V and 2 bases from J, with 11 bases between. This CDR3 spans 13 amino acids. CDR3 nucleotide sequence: TGCAGCGTTGTGAGTGGGCAGCAAGAGACCCAGTACTTC. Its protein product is CSVVSGQQETQYF.

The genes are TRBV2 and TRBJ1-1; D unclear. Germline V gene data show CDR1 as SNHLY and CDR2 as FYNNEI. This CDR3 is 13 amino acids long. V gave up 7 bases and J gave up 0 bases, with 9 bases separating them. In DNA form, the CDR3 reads TGTGCCAGCAAACGGAGAGTGAACACTGAAGCTTTCTTT. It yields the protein CASKRRVNTEAFF.

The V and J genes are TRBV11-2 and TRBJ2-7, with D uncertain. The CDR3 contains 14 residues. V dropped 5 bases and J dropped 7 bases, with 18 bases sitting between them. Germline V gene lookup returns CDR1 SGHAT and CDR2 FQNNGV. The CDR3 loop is CASSPLREVGEQYF. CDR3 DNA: TGTGCCAGCAGCCCTCTGCGCGAGGTTGGGGAGCAGTACTTC.

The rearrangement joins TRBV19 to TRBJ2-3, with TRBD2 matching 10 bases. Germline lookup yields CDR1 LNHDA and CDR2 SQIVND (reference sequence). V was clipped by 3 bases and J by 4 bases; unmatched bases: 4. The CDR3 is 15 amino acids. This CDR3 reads CASSISSGGADTQYF. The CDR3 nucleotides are TGTGCCAGTAGTATCTCCAGCGGGGGGGCAGATACGCAGTATTTT.

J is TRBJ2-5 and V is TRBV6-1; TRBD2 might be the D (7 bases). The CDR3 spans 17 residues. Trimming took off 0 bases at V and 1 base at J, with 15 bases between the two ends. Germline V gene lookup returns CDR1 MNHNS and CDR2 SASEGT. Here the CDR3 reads CASSEAGGAVPQETQYF. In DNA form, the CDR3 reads TGTGCCAGCAGTGAAGCAGGGGGGGCAGTACCCCAAGAGACCCAGTACTTC.

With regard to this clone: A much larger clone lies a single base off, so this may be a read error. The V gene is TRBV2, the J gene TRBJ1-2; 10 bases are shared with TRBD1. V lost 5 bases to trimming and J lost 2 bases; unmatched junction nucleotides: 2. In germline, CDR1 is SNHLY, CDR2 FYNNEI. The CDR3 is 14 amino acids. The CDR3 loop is CASSRDRGNYGYTF. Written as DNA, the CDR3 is TGTGCCAGCAGTCGGGACAGGGGAAACTATGGCTACACCTTC.

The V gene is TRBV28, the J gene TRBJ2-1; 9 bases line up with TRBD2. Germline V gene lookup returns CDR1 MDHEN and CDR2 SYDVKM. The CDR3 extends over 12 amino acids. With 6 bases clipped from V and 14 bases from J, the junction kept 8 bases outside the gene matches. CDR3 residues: CASRNPSSGKFF. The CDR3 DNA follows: TGTGCCAGCAGGAACCCCTCTAGCGGGAAGTTCTTC.

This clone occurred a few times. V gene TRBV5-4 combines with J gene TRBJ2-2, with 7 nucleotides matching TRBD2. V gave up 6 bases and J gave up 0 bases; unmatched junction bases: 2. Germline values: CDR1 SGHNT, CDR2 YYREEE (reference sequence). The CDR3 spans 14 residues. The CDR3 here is CASKAGANTGELFF. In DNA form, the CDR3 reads TGTGCCAGCAAGGCGGGGGCGAACACCGGGGAGCTGTTTTTT.